This T cell receptor (beta chain) was sequenced during a study of cytomegalovirus exposure and HLA in healthy donors. In regard to this clone: No antigen is known for it.

The study's findings and limits: The authors enumerated around 150 TCR beta chains as linked to cytomegalovirus. According to a later analysis, TCR clusters from the first cohort tended to co-occur in the approximately 120 validation repertoires.

TCRdb's table, derived via immunoSEQ multiplex PCR, lists solely in-frame clones and lacks some. This sample carries approximately 120,000 clones, 88% of them seen once, and the ten largest clones take around 2.1%. The germline gives CDR1 SNHLY, CDR2 FYNNEI. The CDR3 has 13 residues. V lost 3 bases and J 7 bases, leaving 10 bases between the germline ends. Sequenced sample: PBMCs. The TCR originated in a woman younger than 30 in good health and CMV-seronegative. The rearrangement links TRBV2 to TRBJ1-5; D gene uncertain. CDR3 sequence reads: CASSDLSGQPQHF. CDR3 sequence (DNA): TGTGCCAGCAGTGATTTATCGGGGCAGCCCCAGCATTTT. Looking up the rest from reference TRBV2 and TRBJ1-5 gives the full variable domain: EPEVTQTPSHQVTQMGQEVILRCVPISNHLYFYWYRQILGQKVEFLVSFYNNEISEKSEIFDDQFSVERPDGSNFTLKIRSTKLEDSAMYFCASSDLSGQPQHFGDGTRLSIL.